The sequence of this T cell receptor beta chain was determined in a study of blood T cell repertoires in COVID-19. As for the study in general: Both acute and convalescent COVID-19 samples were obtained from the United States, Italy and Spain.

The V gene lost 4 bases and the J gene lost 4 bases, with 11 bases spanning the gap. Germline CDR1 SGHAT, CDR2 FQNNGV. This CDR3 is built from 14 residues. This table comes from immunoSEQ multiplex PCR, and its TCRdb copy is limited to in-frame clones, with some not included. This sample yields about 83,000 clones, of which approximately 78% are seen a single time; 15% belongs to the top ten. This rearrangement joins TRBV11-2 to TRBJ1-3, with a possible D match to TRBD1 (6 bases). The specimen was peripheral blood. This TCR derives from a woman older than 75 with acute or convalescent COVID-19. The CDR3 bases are TGTGCCAGCAGCTCTGGACAGCAAGGAAACACCATATATTTT. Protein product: CASSSGQQGNTIYF.